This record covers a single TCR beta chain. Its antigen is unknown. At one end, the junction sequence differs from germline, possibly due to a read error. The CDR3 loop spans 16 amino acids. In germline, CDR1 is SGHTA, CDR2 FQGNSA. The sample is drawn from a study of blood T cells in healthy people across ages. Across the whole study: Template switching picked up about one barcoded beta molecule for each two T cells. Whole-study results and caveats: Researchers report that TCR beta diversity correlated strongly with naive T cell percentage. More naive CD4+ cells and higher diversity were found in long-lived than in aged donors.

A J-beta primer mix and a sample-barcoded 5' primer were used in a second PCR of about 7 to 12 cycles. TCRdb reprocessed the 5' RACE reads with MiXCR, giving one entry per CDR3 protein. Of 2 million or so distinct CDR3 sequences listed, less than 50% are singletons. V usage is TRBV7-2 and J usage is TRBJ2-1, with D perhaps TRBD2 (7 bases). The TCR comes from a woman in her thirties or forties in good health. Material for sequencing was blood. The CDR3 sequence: CASSVRGGLPPNQQFF. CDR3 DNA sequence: TGTGCCAGCAGCGTTAGGGGGGGACTACCACCCAATCAGCAGTTCTTC.